This is a list of T cell receptor beta chains from one sample in a study of patients and donors after allogeneic stem cell transplantation. TCRdb re-analysed the RT-PCR reads in MiXCR, keeping a single row per CDR3 protein. This sample has around 150,000 distinct CDR3 sequences, with approximately 35% found just once. Material: blood, either unsorted or a sorted T cell fraction (not recorded which). The receptor source for this set is a human donor who was either an allogeneic HSCT recipient or a stem cell or donor lymphocyte infusion donor (not recorded which). It is not recorded whose cells these are; they may come from a transplant donor. CDR3s include the opening cysteine and the closing phenylalanine or tryptophan. A D gene is named only where the DNA matches it firmly. Only part of the rows carry a size: once, few, many, or a class if the clone is expanded.

D	size	V	J	DNA	CDR3
.	.	TRBV5-1	TRBJ1-5	TGCGCCAGCAGTGAAGGAGCCTCGGGAAGCCAGCATTTT	CASSEGASGSQHF
.	few	TRBV13	TRBJ1-2	TGTGCCAGCAGCTTAGGCATCAGGGAAGGAGGCTACACCTTC	CASSLGIREGGYTF
.	.	TRBV7-2	TRBJ2-1	TGTGCCAGCAGCTTCATACTAGGGGGTGCGTTGAGGGAGCAGTTCTTC	CASSFILGGALREQFF
.	.	TRBV12-3/TRBV12-4	TRBJ2-7	TGTGCCAGCAGTGTCGGGACGCCCGGGCAGTACTTC	CASSVGTPGQYF
TRBD2	.	TRBV6-5	TRBJ2-3	TGTGCCAGCAGACGACTAGCGGGGAGCACAGATACGCAGTATTTT	CASRRLAGSTDTQYF
.	.	TRBV28	TRBJ1-1	TGTGCCAGCAGTCCCGGACATGCGAGGGGTCTGAACACTGAAGCTTTCTTT	CASSPGHARGLNTEAFF
.	.	TRBV20-1	TRBJ1-2	TGCAGTGCTCCGGAATATGGCTACACCTTC	CSAPEYGYTF
.	.	TRBV9	TRBJ1-1	TGTGCCAGCAGCCCGAGCAGGGACACTGAAGCTTTCTTT	CASSPSRDTEAFF
.	.	TRBV3-1	TRBJ1-3	TGTGCCAGCAGTTTTATTTTCAGAGACTCTGGAAACACCATATATTTT	CASSFIFRDSGNTIYF
TRBD1	.	TRBV20-1	TRBJ1-5	TGCAGTGCTGAGGGGACAGGCCGCCACTATAGCAATCAGCCCCAGCATTTT	CSAEGTGRHYSNQPQHF
TRBD1	many	TRBV12-3/TRBV12-4	TRBJ1-1	TGTGCCAGCAGTTTAACAGGGGAGAACACTGAAGCTTTCTTT	CASSLTGENTEAFF
.	.	TRBV6-5	TRBJ1-2	TGTGCCAGCAGTTACAGGAGGGGAGCTTATGGCTACACCTTC	CASSYRRGAYGYTF
TRBD1	few	TRBV12-3/TRBV12-4	TRBJ2-3	TGTGCCAGCAGTTCCCGACAGGGTAGCACAGATACGCAGTATTTT	CASSSRQGSTDTQYF
.	few	TRBV5-1	TRBJ1-3	TGCGCCAGCAGCTTGGCGGGGGGCTCGACCATATATTTT	CASSLAGGSTIYF
.	.	TRBV27	TRBJ1-1	TGTGACAGCAGTTTCGCAGGGATAGGGACTGAAGCTTTCTTT	CDSSFAGIGTEAFF
.	.	TRBV6-5	TRBJ2-3	TGTGCCAGCAGTTCCCGCTCCGGTACGCAGTATTTT	CASSSRSGTQYF
.	few	TRBV7-8	TRBJ1-6	TGTGCCAGCAGCCTCGCCCATAATTCACCCCTCCACTTT	CASSLAHNSPLHF
.	.	TRBV12-3/TRBV12-4	TRBJ1-3	TGTGCCAGCAGCACCGACGTGAGCTCTGGAAACACCATATATTTT	CASSTDVSSGNTIYF
.	few	TRBV11-1	TRBJ1-1	TGTGCCAGCAGCTTATCCTCGAATGAAGCTTTCTTT	CASSLSSNEAFF
.	.	TRBV12-3/TRBV12-4	TRBJ1-2	TGTGCCAGCAGTAACTCGCGGGGGTATGGCTACACCTTC	CASSNSRGYGYTF
.	few	TRBV19	TRBJ1-5	TGTGCCAGTAATGACAGGAGGTATGGCAATCAGCCCCAGCATTTT	CASNDRRYGNQPQHF
.	few	TRBV5-1	TRBJ2-3	TGCGCCAGCAGCTTGGGGCTATCGGGGGCAAGCACAGATACGCAGTATTTT	CASSLGLSGASTDTQYF
.	.	TRBV7-2	TRBJ2-1	TGTGCCAGCAGCTCCTCCCTGAACGGTGAGCAGTTCTTC	CASSSSLNGEQFF
.	.	TRBV12-3/TRBV12-4	TRBJ2-1	TGTGCCAGCAGCCTTGACATAAGCTCCTACAATGAGCAGTTCTTC	CASSLDISSYNEQFF
.	.	TRBV20-1	TRBJ1-6	TGCAGTGCTAGAGATGGGGTAAATTCACCCCTCCACTTT	CSARDGVNSPLHF
TRBD1	few	TRBV20-1	TRBJ1-4	TGCAGTGCTAGTGACAGGGAGAGTGAAAAACTGTTTTTT	CSASDRESEKLFF
.	.	TRBV28	TRBJ1-6	TGTGCCAGCACTATGTCCTATAATTCACCCCTCCACTTT	CASTMSYNSPLHF